These 21 T cell receptor beta chains came from one sample sequenced in a study of beta chain features in type 1 diabetes. General study points: The study found moderately but significantly shorter TCRB CDR3s in all four CD4+ subsets of Type 1 diabetes patients.

No antigen has been assigned to these receptors. All of the isolated RNA was reverse transcribed, so expressed TCRB transcripts were sequenced. TCRdb keeps only in-frame clones here, not all; method: immunoSEQ multiplex PCR. The repertoire consists of a few hundred thousand clones, with 16% occurring once and the leading ten covering about 0.085%. Sequenced input: naive CD4+ T cells from blood. Receptor source: a man under 40 with type 1 diabetes.

This clone was detected only a few times. The chain joins TRBV28 to TRBJ2-5, with D possibly being TRBD1 or TRBD2 (5 bases each). V was trimmed by 9 bases and J by 4 bases, leaving 21 bases between them. The CDR3 is 15 residues long. In germline, CDR1 is MDHEN, CDR2 SYDVKM. The CDR3 protein is CASSNPRGDLETQYF. The DNA for the CDR3 is TGTGCCAGTTCAAACCCTCGAGGGGATTTAGAGACCCAGTACTTC.

This clone has a handful of counts. The chain links TRBV7-2 to TRBJ1-5, with D perhaps TRBD1 (5 bases). Trimming pared 7 bases from V and 4 bases from J, leaving 14 bases between. Germline V lookup: CDR1 SGHTA, CDR2 FQGNSA. The CDR3 totals 14 residues. The CDR3 region has the DNA TGTGCCAGCAAAACCGGGACTGTGAATCAGCCCCAGCATTTT. It translates to CASKTGTVNQPQHF.

This clone turned up a few times. The chain uses TRBV20-1 and TRBJ2-1; D is uncertain. This CDR3 spans 11 amino acids. CDR1 is DFQATT and CDR2 is SNEGSKA in the germline V gene (reference sequence). The ends were cut back, 6 bases at V and 6 bases at J, with 9 bases in the middle. This CDR3 is CSAEFSNEQFF. Written as DNA, the CDR3 is TGCAGTGCGGAATTTAGCAATGAGCAGTTCTTC.

This clone was seen more than once but under ten times. The chain uses TRBV7-2 and TRBJ2-1; TRBD2 matches 12 bases. Losses at the gene ends were 7 bases for V and 4 bases for J; bases not matched to a gene: 5. Germline-derived CDR1 and CDR2 are SGHTA and FQGNSA. The length of the CDR3 is 15 residues. CDR3 loop: CASKSTSGGYNEQFF. CDR3 nucleotide sequence: TGTGCCAGCAAATCAACTAGCGGGGGGTACAATGAGCAGTTCTTC.

This chain links TRBV2 with TRBJ1-5, with D possibly matching TRBD1 (5 bases). Between the trimmed V and J ends, which lost 7 bases and 2 bases, there was a span of 15 bases. Germline-derived CDR1 and CDR2 are SNHLY and FYNNEI. The CDR3 sequence is 15 residues long. The CDR3 region is CASTSGGTGNQPQHF. The CDR3 DNA reads as TGTGCCAGCACCTCGGGAGGGACTGGCAATCAGCCCCAGCATTTT.

The rearrangement joins TRBV25-1 to TRBJ2-5; the D gene is possibly TRBD2 (5 bases). This CDR3 is built from 15 residues. V lost 3 bases and J 4 bases, leaving 15 bases between the germline ends. Germline V gives CDR1 MGHDK, CDR2 SYGVNS. CDR3 nucleotide sequence: TGTGCCAGCAGTGATGCCAGGCTAGCAGCAGAGACCCAGTACTTC. Protein: CASSDARLAAETQYF.

The J gene is TRBJ2-1, the V gene TRBV28, with TRBD2 matching 7 bases. V gave up 7 bases and J gave up 0 bases; unmatched junction bases: 9. This CDR3 has 16 amino acids. Germline V gene data show CDR1 as MDHEN and CDR2 as SYDVKM. The CDR3 spells CASTLPGGGSYNEQFF. The CDR3 DNA sequence: TGTGCCAGCACTCTCCCAGGCGGGGGCTCCTACAATGAGCAGTTCTTC.

The chain carries TRBV18 and TRBJ2-1; no reliable D call. Germline V gene sequence: CDR1 KGHSH, CDR2 LQKENI. The CDR3 consists of 14 residues. V was trimmed by 0 bases and J by 6 bases, leaving 9 bases between them. The CDR3 coding sequence is TGTGCCAGCTCACCACCGGTCGACCGCAATGAGCAGTTCTTC. This codes for CASSPPVDRNEQFF.

This clone was counted between two and nine times. The chain employs TRBV9 and TRBJ1-3; D uncertain. This CDR3 region has 15 residues. The germline V gene has CDR1 SGDLS and CDR2 YYNGEE. Trimming removed 0 bases from V and 3 bases from J, with 10 bases in between. The CDR3 DNA reads as TGTGCCAGCAGCGTAGGCCAGGTTCTTGGAAACACCATATATTTT. This codes for CASSVGQVLGNTIYF. Filled out from reference TRBV9 and TRBJ1-3, the complete variable domain reads DSGVTQTPKHLITATGQRVTLRCSPRSGDLSVYWYQQSLDQGLQFLIQYYNGEERAKGNILERFSAQQFPDLHSELNLSSLELGDSALYFCASSVGQVLGNTIYFGEGSWLTVV.

V usage is TRBV25-1 and J usage is TRBJ2-7; 10 bases fit TRBD2. Germline V gene lookup returns CDR1 MGHDK and CDR2 SYGVNS. Trimming cost V 5 bases and J 6 bases; bases outside gene matches: 16. This CDR3 spans 17 amino acids. The CDR3 region has the DNA TGTGCCAGCAGTTCGACGACTCGTTCTAGCGGGAGAGGCGAGCAGTACTTC. It encodes CASSSTTRSSGRGEQYF.

This chain uses TRBV30 with TRBJ2-1; unclear D gene. The CDR3 is made up of 13 amino acids. The V gene lost 4 bases and the J gene lost 4 bases, with 11 bases spanning the gap. Germline values: CDR1 GTSNPN, CDR2 SVGIG (reference sequence). CDR3 loop: CAWKVDAYNEQFF. The CDR3 DNA reads as TGTGCCTGGAAGGTCGACGCATACAATGAGCAGTTCTTC. Combining the CDR3 with reference TRBV30 and TRBJ2-1 gives the whole variable domain SQTIHQWPATLVQPVGSPLSLECTVEGTSNPNLYWYRQAAGRGLQLLFYSVGIGQISSEVPQNLSASRPQDRQFILSSKKLLLSDSGFYLCAWKVDAYNEQFFGPGTRLTVL.

This clone was observed a handful of times. An end of the junction does not agree with germline; a read error may underlie this. V and J are TRBV25-1 and TRBJ2-3; 8 bases are a match to TRBD2. The V gene's germline CDR1 is MGHDK and CDR2 SYGVNS. The CDR3 has 16 amino acids. This CDR3 reads CASRESSGWATDTQYF. Written as DNA, the CDR3 is TGTGCCAGCAGGGAATCTAGCGGGTGGGCCACAGATACGCAGTATTTT. Variable domain in full (rest from reference TRBV25-1 and TRBJ2-3): EADIYQTPRYLVIGTGKKITLECSQTMGHDKMYWYQQDPGMELHLIHYSYGVNSTEKGDLSSESTVSRIRTEHFPLTLESARPSHTSQYLCASRESSGWATDTQYFGPGTRLTVL.

The V and J genes are TRBV29-1 and TRBJ2-5; D uncertain. The CDR3 runs to 13 residues. CDR1 and CDR2 from the germline V gene are SQVTM and ANQGSEA. With 4 bases removed from V and 5 bases from J, the gap between germline ends came to 14 bases. The DNA for the CDR3 is TGCAGCGTTGGTGGACGCCAAACTGAGACCCAGTACTTC. Encoded protein: CSVGGRQTETQYF.

V and J are TRBV30 and TRBJ2-1; D is ambiguous. V was shortened by 1 base and J by 5 bases, with 6 bases between the two germline ends. The CDR3 is 12 residues long. Germline CDR1 reads GTSNPN; CDR2 reads SVGIG (reference sequence). The CDR3 loop is CAWSAQNNEQFF. The CDR3 nucleotides are TGTGCCTGGAGTGCTCAGAACAATGAGCAGTTCTTC. Together with reference TRBV30 and TRBJ2-1, the CDR3 gives the full variable domain: SQTIHQWPATLVQPVGSPLSLECTVEGTSNPNLYWYRQAAGRGLQLLFYSVGIGQISSEVPQNLSASRPQDRQFILSSKKLLLSDSGFYLCAWSAQNNEQFFGPGTRLTVL.

This clone was found a few times. The chain combines TRBV7-9 with TRBJ1-2; D not certain. The CDR3 extends over 13 amino acids. Trimming removed 2 bases at V and 6 bases at J, with 10 bases between. Germline V gene data show CDR1 as SEHNR and CDR2 as FQNEAQ (reference sequence). The CDR3 loop reads CASSLRFGDGYTF. The CDR3 region has the DNA TGTGCCAGCAGCTTACGGTTCGGGGATGGCTACACCTTC.

This clone was detected only a few times. The chain combines TRBV7-2 with TRBJ2-7; tentative D call: TRBD1 (5 bases). Germline values: CDR1 SGHTA, CDR2 FQGNSA. This CDR3 is 13 amino acids long. The V end was cut by 0 bases, the J end by 6 bases, with 9 bases between. The CDR3 DNA sequence: TGTGCCAGCAGCTTAGCGCAGGGCACCGAGCAGTACTTC. This codes for CASSLAQGTEQYF.

The V gene is TRBV7-6, the J gene TRBJ1-1; 7 bases map to TRBD1. Trimming removed 5 bases from V and 6 bases from J; junction bases left unmatched: 12. The germline V gene encodes CDR1 SGHVS and CDR2 FNYEAQ. The length of the CDR3 is 15 residues. The CDR3 protein is CASSLQDQGGAEAFF. The CDR3 nucleotides read TGTGCCAGCAGCCTACAAGACCAGGGGGGCGCTGAAGCTTTCTTT. Drawing the rest from reference TRBV7-6 and TRBJ1-1, the complete variable domain is GAGVSQSPRYKVTKRGQDVALRCDPISGHVSLYWYRQALGQGPEFLTYFNYEAQQDKSGLPNDRFSAERPEGSISTLTIQRTEQRDSAMYRCASSLQDQGGAEAFFGQGTRLTVV.

Comment on this clone: This same CDR3 is encoded by further DNA sequences in the sample. V usage is TRBV29-1 and J usage is TRBJ1-5; 7 bases match TRBD1. The CDR3 loop spans 13 amino acids. The ends lost 4 bases at V and 5 bases at J; junction bases unmatched: 5. Per the germline V gene, CDR1 is SQVTM and CDR2 is ANQGSEA. Written as DNA, the CDR3 is TGCAGCGTTGGACAGGGCAGGGATCAGCCCCAGCATTTT. It translates to CSVGQGRDQPQHF. The full variable domain, its missing parts supplied by reference TRBV29-1 and TRBJ1-5, is SAVISQKPSRDICQRGTSLTIQCQVDSQVTMMFWYRQQPGQSLTLIATANQGSEATYESGFVIDKFPISRPNLTFSTLTVSNMSPEDSSIYLCSVGQGRDQPQHFGDGTRLSIL.

J is TRBJ2-3 and V is TRBV10-3; 13 nucleotides agree with TRBD2. This CDR3 is 16 amino acids long. Trimming took 2 bases from V and 4 from J; bases not matched to a gene: 3. Per germline, CDR1 ENHRY and CDR2 SYGVKD. CDR3 residues: CAISEQLAGGADTQYF. CDR3 in DNA: TGTGCCATCAGTGAGCAACTAGCGGGAGGGGCAGATACGCAGTATTTT.

Details on this clone: Other DNA sequences in this specimen translate into the identical CDR3. J is TRBJ2-7 and V is TRBV29-1, with a tentative D call TRBD1 (6 bases). Germline CDR1 SQVTM, CDR2 ANQGSEA. The CDR3 is made up of 12 amino acids. The V gene lost 6 bases and the J gene lost 6 bases, with 15 bases spanning the gap. In DNA, the CDR3 is TGCAGCGTAAACCTACAGGGATCCGAGCAGTACTTC. This encodes CSVNLQGSEQYF.

This clone was observed a handful of times. The rearrangement uses TRBV10-3 and TRBJ2-1, with 11 bases that match TRBD2. This CDR3 has 16 amino acids. V lost 2 bases and J lost 6; bases outside the gene matches: 6. Germline CDR1 reads ENHRY; CDR2 reads SYGVKD. As DNA, the CDR3 is TGTGCCATCAGTGAGCGGGTAGCGGGAGGGCTCAATGAGCAGTTCTTC. Protein sequence: CAISERVAGGLNEQFF.